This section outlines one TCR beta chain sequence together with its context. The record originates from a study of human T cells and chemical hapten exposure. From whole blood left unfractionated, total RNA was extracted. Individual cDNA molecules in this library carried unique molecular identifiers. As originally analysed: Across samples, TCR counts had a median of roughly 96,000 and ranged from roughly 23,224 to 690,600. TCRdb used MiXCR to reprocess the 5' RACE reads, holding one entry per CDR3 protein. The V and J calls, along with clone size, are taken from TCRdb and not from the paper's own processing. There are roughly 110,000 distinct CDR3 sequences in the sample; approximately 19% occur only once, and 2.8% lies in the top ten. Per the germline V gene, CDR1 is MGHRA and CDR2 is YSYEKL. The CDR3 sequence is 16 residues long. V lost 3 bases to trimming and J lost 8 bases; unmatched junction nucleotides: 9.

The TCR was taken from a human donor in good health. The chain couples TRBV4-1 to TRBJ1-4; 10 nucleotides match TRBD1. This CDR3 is CASSHRKGTGEEKLFF. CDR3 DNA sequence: TGCGCCAGCAGCCACAGGAAAGGGACAGGGGAGGAAAAACTGTTTTTT.